The rows below give T cell receptor beta chains drawn from one sample of a study of T cell repertoires in urothelial bladder cancer. TCRdb's copy holds only in-frame clones and misses some; the assay was immunoSEQ multiplex PCR. The sample has fewer than 10,000 clones, about three fifths seen once. Sequencing input: tumor-infiltrating cells from bladder cancer. These receptors were taken from a human donor with urothelial carcinoma. The CDR3 runs from the conserved cysteine through the conserved F or W. D genes are given only for firm matches. Only some rows state a clone size, as once, few, many or a class for expanded clones.

j_gene,d_gene,abundance,v_gene,CDR3nt,CDR3aa
TRBJ2-1,TRBD2,.,TRBV4-1,TGCGCCAGCAGCCAAGAAAGAGGGACTATCAATGAGCAGTTCTTC,CASSQERGTINEQFF
TRBJ2-7,.,.,TRBV19,TGTGCCAGTAGTTACAGACAGACCTACGAGCAGTACTTC,CASSYRQTYEQYF
TRBJ1-2,.,many,TRBV30,TGTGCCTGGAGTGAGTCCTATGGCTACACCTTC,CAWSESYGYTF
TRBJ2-7,.,.,TRBV6-5,TGTGCCAGCAGTCCCCGGCGATTATCCTACGAGCAGTACTTC,CASSPRRLSYEQYF
TRBJ1-1,.,medium-sized,TRBV20-1,TGCAGTGCTAGAGGCACTGAAGCTTTCTTT,CSARGTEAFF
TRBJ2-7,.,few,TRBV11-2,TGTGCCAGCAGCCTGGACGGTTCCTACGAGCAGTACTTC,CASSLDGSYEQYF
TRBJ1-1,.,.,TRBV9,TGTGCCAGCAGCGTAGACAACTTTGTAGGAATGAACACTGAAGCTTTCTTT,CASSVDNFVGMNTEAFF
TRBJ1-2,TRBD1,.,TRBV5-8,TGTGCCAGCCGGGACAGGCAGAACTATGGCTACACCTTC,CASRDRQNYGYTF
TRBJ2-6,.,.,TRBV6-5,TGTGCCAGCAGTTACGGAAGCACCTCTGGGGCCAACGTCCTGACTTTC,CASSYGSTSGANVLTF
TRBJ1-4,.,.,TRBV10-3,TGTGCCATCGGGGGAGACAGGATGAATGAAAAACTGTTTTTT,CAIGGDRMNEKLFF
TRBJ2-1,TRBD1,few,TRBV10-1,TGCGCCAGCAGCTCCGGGACAGGGGCCCTCAATGAGCAGTTCTTC,CASSSGTGALNEQFF
TRBJ2-2,.,.,TRBV21-1,TGTGCCAGCAGCTCCCGGGACAGGGCCACCGGGGAGCTGTTTTTT,CASSSRDRATGELFF
TRBJ2-1,.,.,TRBV4-1,TGCGCCAGCAGCCAAAGTCCTCTGCCCTCCTACAATGAGCAGTTCTTC,CASSQSPLPSYNEQFF
TRBJ2-3,.,.,TRBV2,TGTGCCAGCAGCGTTACTGGATCTAGCACAGATACGCAGTATTTT,CASSVTGSSTDTQYF
TRBJ1-1,.,.,TRBV6-6,TGTGCCAGTCCTCCCCCACGGTCCGTCGCAAACACTGAAGCTTTCTTT,CASPPPRSVANTEAFF
TRBJ2-1,.,.,TRBV7-8,TGTGCCAGCAGCTTGCACAGGGTGGGTGAGCAGTTCTTC,CASSLHRVGEQFF
TRBJ1-6,.,.,TRBV10-3,TGTGCCATCAGTGCTCAGGCAGGTGGGAATTCACCCCTCCACTTT,CAISAQAGGNSPLHF
TRBJ1-1,TRBD1,.,TRBV18,TGTGCCAGCTCACCCCGGACAGGGGGGATGGACACTGAAGCTTTCTTT,CASSPRTGGMDTEAFF
TRBJ2-3,.,.,TRBV9,TGTGCCAGCAGCCCCTCAGCAGATACGCAGTATTTT,CASSPSADTQYF
TRBJ1-2,.,.,TRBV6-1,TGTGCCAGCAGCGTCGGTGGACAGAATAACTATGGCTACACCTTC,CASSVGGQNNYGYTF
TRBJ2-3,.,.,TRBV19,TGTGCCAGTATCATAAGCGGGTCCCGCACAGATACGCAGTATTTT,CASIISGSRTDTQYF
TRBJ1-1,TRBD1,.,TRBV12-5,TGTGCTAGCAACCTACAGGGGGCCAACACTGAAGCTTTCTTT,CASNLQGANTEAFF
TRBJ1-4,TRBD1,.,TRBV19,TGTGCCAGTAGTGCGGACAGGGTGACTAATGAAAAACTGTTTTTT,CASSADRVTNEKLFF
TRBJ2-5,.,.,TRBV2,TGTGCCATCCACCCCACAGATCAAGAGACCCAGTACTTC,CAIHPTDQETQYF
TRBJ2-7,.,once,TRBV30,TGTGCCTGGAGTGGAGGAGCAGGCCCTTCCTACGAGCAGTACTTC,CAWSGGAGPSYEQYF
TRBJ1-4,TRBD1,.,TRBV18,TGTGCCAGCTCATCCGGGACAGGCCCTAATGAAAAACTGTTTTTT,CASSSGTGPNEKLFF
TRBJ1-4,TRBD1,.,TRBV27,TGTGCCAGCAGCCCTGGGACAGGGCATAATGAAAAACTGTTTTTT,CASSPGTGHNEKLFF
TRBJ2-7,.,.,TRBV9,TGTGCCAGCAGCGTAGACCAGACCACCTACGAGCAGTACTTC,CASSVDQTTYEQYF
TRBJ1-1,.,.,TRBV4-1,TGCGCCAGCAGCCTAGGGGGGAGTACTGAAGCTTTCTTT,CASSLGGSTEAFF
TRBJ2-1,.,few,TRBV9,TGTGCCAGCAGCGTATACGAGAACCATGAGCAGTTCTTC,CASSVYENHEQFF
TRBJ2-1,.,.,TRBV2,TGTGCCAGCAGCACAGGTGATGAGCAGTTCTTC,CASSTGDEQFF
TRBJ1-1,.,few,TRBV5-1,TGCGCCAGCAGCGTGTATAACCCCATGAACACTGAAGCTTTCTTT,CASSVYNPMNTEAFF
TRBJ2-7,.,.,TRBV4-3,TGCGCCAGCAGCCAAGATACCTCCACAGCCTACGAGCAGTACTTC,CASSQDTSTAYEQYF
TRBJ2-7,TRBD2,.,TRBV7-8,TGTGCCAGCAGCTTATCGGCCGCCAGCGGGGCCTACGAGCAGTACTTC,CASSLSAASGAYEQYF
TRBJ1-5,TRBD1,.,TRBV5-1,TGCGCCAGCAGCTTCACAGGGGGCAATCAGCCCCAGCATTTT,CASSFTGGNQPQHF
TRBJ1-4,TRBD1,few,TRBV5-6,TGTGCCAGCAGCTCGCCGGGACAGGCTAATGAAAAACTGTTTTTT,CASSSPGQANEKLFF
TRBJ2-7,TRBD2,once,TRBV9,TGTGCCAGCAGCGCGGGGGGTTTTGGCCTCGAGCAGTACTTC,CASSAGGFGLEQYF
TRBJ1-6,TRBD1,.,TRBV2,TGTGCCAGCAAGAGACAGGGGGATGATTCACCCCTCCACTTT,CASKRQGDDSPLHF
TRBJ2-1,TRBD2,.,TRBV4-1,TGCGCCAGCAGCCAGACGGGAGGGCAGGGGATCAATGAGCAGTTCTTC,CASSQTGGQGINEQFF
TRBJ1-1,.,medium-sized,TRBV25-1,TGTGCCAGCAGTTCAGAGGGGGTCTGGACTGAAGCTTTCTTT,CASSSEGVWTEAFF
TRBJ2-1,TRBD2,.,TRBV30,TGTGCCTGGAAATTGGCGGGGGGGTTCCGTGAGCAGTTCTTC,CAWKLAGGFREQFF
TRBJ1-2,.,once,TRBV19,TGTGCCAGTATGACAGTTAACTATGGCTACACCTTC,CASMTVNYGYTF
TRBJ1-2,.,.,TRBV30,TGTGCCTGGAGCCCCCCGGGGCCGCATAACTATGGCTACACCTTC,CAWSPPGPHNYGYTF
TRBJ2-6,.,.,TRBV2,TGTGCCAGCACGCGGGGCCACTCTGGGGCCAACGTCCTGACTTTC,CASTRGHSGANVLTF
TRBJ2-1,TRBD2,.,TRBV28,TGTGCCAGCAGTTTGAACGAGCGGGGGTACAATGAGCAGTTCTTC,CASSLNERGYNEQFF
TRBJ2-3,.,.,TRBV30,TGTGCCTGGAGTGTATGGGGGACCACAGATACGCAGTATTTT,CAWSVWGTTDTQYF